The table lists the clone carrying this T cell receptor (beta chain) with a few counts. The antigen is unknown. The study left out patients who had uncontrolled infection, other autoimmune disease, pregnancy or lactation. In making diagnoses, clinical symptoms, serum thyroxine and TRAb, thyroid ultrasound and orbital computed tomography were all used. The sample belongs to a study of T cells in Graves' hyperthyroidism and ophthalmopathy. V gave up 1 base and J gave up 8 bases, with 17 bases separating them. This CDR3 spans 16 amino acids. Germline V gene lookup returns CDR1 SGHTA and CDR2 FQGNSA. General study results and limits: In the analysis, a 13 V-J model separated ophthalmopathy from stable hyperthyroidism.

TCR beta CDR3 sequences were amplified from RNA transcripts. An initial round of RT-PCR targeting the TCR CDR3 relied on the HTBI primer set. TCRdb reprocessed the multiplex PCR reads via MiXCR and lists one record per CDR3 protein. Here the sample spans hundreds of thousands of distinct CDR3 sequences, around 40% being singletons. The specimen sequenced was blood. The sequence was obtained from a woman in her forties with Graves' hyperthyroidism. The chain employs TRBV7-2 and TRBJ2-2; tentative D call: TRBD2 (6 bases). CDR3 coding DNA: TGTGCCAGCAGCTTAGATGGTCGTTTTGGAGGGGGGGAGCTGTTTTTT. It codes for CASSLDGRFGGGELFF. The full variable domain, with the rest looked up from reference TRBV7-2 and TRBJ2-2, is GAGVSQSPSNKVTEKGKDVELRCDPISGHTALYWYRQSLGQGLEFLIYFQGNSAPDKSGLPSDRFSAERTGGSVSTLTIQRTQQEDSAVYLCASSLDGRFGGGELFFGEGSRLTVL.